This T cell receptor (beta chain) originates from a study of Tregs in tolerant kidney transplant recipients. J lost 2 bases, V lost 3 bases, and 6 bases had no gene match. The V gene's germline CDR1 is KGHSH and CDR2 LQKENI. The CDR3 sequence is 16 residues long. As to this clone: Its antigen is not known.

The table came from immunoSEQ multiplex PCR; TCRdb's copy has only in-frame clones and leaves some out. The profile shows some 68,000 clones, 80% to 85% of them singletons. Overall study findings and caveats: Findings come from small patient numbers and require larger validation.

Input material: CD4+ T cells from blood. The sequence was collected from a human donor in good health. The chain couples TRBV18 to TRBJ1-1; 10 bases fit TRBD1. In DNA form, the CDR3 reads TGTGCCAGCTCACCGAGGGGGACAGGGGTCAACACTGAAGCTTTCTTT. This sequence encodes CASSPRGTGVNTEAFF.